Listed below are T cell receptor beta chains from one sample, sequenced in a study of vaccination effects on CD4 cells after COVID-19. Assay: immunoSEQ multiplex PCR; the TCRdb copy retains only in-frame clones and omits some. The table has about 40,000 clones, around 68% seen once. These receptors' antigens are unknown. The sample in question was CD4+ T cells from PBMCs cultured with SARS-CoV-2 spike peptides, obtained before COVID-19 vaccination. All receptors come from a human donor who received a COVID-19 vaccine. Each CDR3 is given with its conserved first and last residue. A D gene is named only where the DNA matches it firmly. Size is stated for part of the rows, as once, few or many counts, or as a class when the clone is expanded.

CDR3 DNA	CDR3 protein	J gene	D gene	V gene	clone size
TGTGCCAGTAGTATCGACGTTGGCACCGGGGAGCTGTTTTTT	CASSIDVGTGELFF	TRBJ2-2	NA	TRBV19	NA
TGCAGTGCTAGTAAGGCGGCAGCGGGGATCACAGATACGCAGTATTTT	CSASKAAAGITDTQYF	TRBJ2-3	TRBD2	TRBV20-1	NA
TGTGCCAGCAGCTCCGGGACCCTATACACCGGGGAGCTGTTTTTT	CASSSGTLYTGELFF	TRBJ2-2	NA	TRBV5-6	NA
TGCAGCGCACAGAGGGTCACTGAAGCTTTCTTT	CSAQRVTEAFF	TRBJ1-1	NA	TRBV29-1	NA
TGCGCCAGCAGCTTCCCTACCGGTCGGCAGGGGACCTCCTACGAGCAGTACTTC	CASSFPTGRQGTSYEQYF	TRBJ2-7	NA	TRBV5-1	NA
TGTGCCACCAGCCCGGGAGATACGCAGTATTTT	CATSPGDTQYF	TRBJ2-3	NA	TRBV7-9	once
TGTGCCAGCAGCTTAAGCGCAGTGTACGAGCAGTACTTC	CASSLSAVYEQYF	TRBJ2-7	NA	TRBV11-2	NA
TGCAGTGCCCTTTACAATGAGCAGTTCTTC	CSALYNEQFF	TRBJ2-1	NA	TRBV20-1	NA
TGTGCCAGCAGTTCTCTAGCGGGAGGGTACAATGAGCAGTTCTTC	CASSSLAGGYNEQFF	TRBJ2-1	TRBD2	TRBV27	NA
TGTGCCAGCAGCCAGGAACTCAACTTCCCCTATAATTCACCCCTCCACTTT	CASSQELNFPYNSPLHF	TRBJ1-6	NA	TRBV4-2	NA
TGTGCCAGCAGACCCCGAAGGGCAGGGTCCTACAATGAGCAGTTCTTC	CASRPRRAGSYNEQFF	TRBJ2-1	NA	TRBV27	NA
TGTGCGAGCTCTGGAAGGGGGCGTAATGAAAAACTGTTTTTT	CASSGRGRNEKLFF	TRBJ1-4	TRBD1	TRBV28	NA
TGTGCCAGCAGGAAGGACAGCAACTCCTACAATGAGCAGTTCTTC	CASRKDSNSYNEQFF	TRBJ2-1	NA	TRBV6-4	NA
TGTGCCAGCAGCAAAGGTCGCGGCAGCCCGTGTAGCACAGATACGCAGTATTTT	CASSKGRGSPCSTDTQYF	TRBJ2-3	NA	TRBV21-1	few
TGCGCCAGCAGCCAAGAAGGGCCTCTATATAATTCACCCCTCCACTTT	CASSQEGPLYNSPLHF	TRBJ1-6	NA	TRBV4-3	NA
TGTGCCAGCAGCTTGGCCGTCCAGAAAGCTACTGGCTACACCTTC	CASSLAVQKATGYTF	TRBJ1-2	NA	TRBV5-6	NA
TGCGCCAGCAGCTTGGATCCGAACACTGAAGCTTTCTTT	CASSLDPNTEAFF	TRBJ1-1	NA	TRBV5-1	once
TGTGCCAGCAGCTTAGGGGCCAGGGGGCTTGTCGACGAGCAGTACTTC	CASSLGARGLVDEQYF	TRBJ2-7	TRBD1	TRBV7-9	NA
TGCAGCGCGGGAACAGCCGAAGCTTTCTTT	CSAGTAEAFF	TRBJ1-1	NA	TRBV29-1	NA
TGTGCCATCAGTGGTGACACCTACGAGCAGTACTTC	CAISGDTYEQYF	TRBJ2-7	NA	TRBV10-3	NA
TGTGCCAGCAGCTTATATGGGTCGGGGCCTCAAAGGACCCAGTACTTC	CASSLYGSGPQRTQYF	TRBJ2-5	NA	TRBV11-2	NA
TGTGCCTGGAGTCGGGGGGCGCGCGGGGTCTATGGCTACACCTTC	CAWSRGARGVYGYTF	TRBJ1-2	NA	TRBV30	NA
TGCGCCAGCAGCCTAATGACGGCCTACGAGCAGTACTTC	CASSLMTAYEQYF	TRBJ2-7	NA	TRBV5-1	NA
TGTGCCAGCTCACCACCGCTGGGGAACTATGGCTACACCTTC	CASSPPLGNYGYTF	TRBJ1-2	NA	TRBV18	few
TGTGCCAGCAGGATCCATTCTTCAGGGCAGGGCTACACCTTC	CASRIHSSGQGYTF	TRBJ1-2	NA	TRBV28	few
TGTGCCAGCAGTGGTGAACTAGCGGGAGGCTATGAGCAGTTCTTC	CASSGELAGGYEQFF	TRBJ2-1	TRBD2	TRBV6-4	NA
TGCGCCAGCAGCGCCGGGCGGGGGCGAGCTTTCTTT	CASSAGRGRAFF	TRBJ1-1	NA	TRBV5-1	NA
TGTGCCAGCAGGGCCGGGACAGGGGCGCAAGAGACCCAGTACTTC	CASRAGTGAQETQYF	TRBJ2-5	TRBD1	TRBV2	NA
TGTGCCATCAGTGAGTCGAGACAGTATAATTCACCCCTCCACTTT	CAISESRQYNSPLHF	TRBJ1-6	NA	TRBV10-3	NA
TGTGCCAGCAGCCAAGACCTGCCGGCTAGGAATGAGCAGTTCTTC	CASSQDLPARNEQFF	TRBJ2-1	NA	TRBV4-2	NA
TGTGCCAGCAGTTTCGTCGACACCACAGATACGCAGTATTTT	CASSFVDTTDTQYF	TRBJ2-3	NA	TRBV6-2/TRBV6-3	NA
TGTGCCAGCACCCTCACCCCACAATACGAGCAGTACTTC	CASTLTPQYEQYF	TRBJ2-7	NA	TRBV28	once
TGCGCCAGCAGCTTGCCAGGGCCGCGAGAGACCCAGTACTTC	CASSLPGPRETQYF	TRBJ2-5	NA	TRBV5-1	NA
TGTGCCACCAGTGATTCAAGGACAGGGAGTTTTTACAATGAGCAGTTCTTC	CATSDSRTGSFYNEQFF	TRBJ2-1	TRBD1	TRBV24-1	NA
TGTGCCAGTAGTAGGAGGACAGATACGCAGTATTTT	CASSRRTDTQYF	TRBJ2-3	NA	TRBV19	NA
TGTGCCAGCAGTTTATGGGACAACACAGATACGCAGTATTTT	CASSLWDNTDTQYF	TRBJ2-3	NA	TRBV27	NA
TGTGCCAGCAGCCACGGATTTCTGAACACTGAAGCTTTCTTT	CASSHGFLNTEAFF	TRBJ1-1	NA	TRBV3-1/TRBV3-2	NA